This entry concerns a single T cell receptor beta chain. A few counts support this clonotype. Its antigen is not yet known. Base qualities were left out, and no much larger clone turns up one base away. CDR1 and CDR2, per the germline V gene (reference sequence), are DFQATT and SNEGSKA. Including the terminal cysteine and phenylalanine, the CDR3 comprises 16 residues. CDR3 DNA only is kept here, 48 bases in frame from base 1. V is cut back by 0 bases and J by 8 bases, with 11 bases in the junction unmatched. These data come from a study of T-cell reconstitution after alpha-beta-depleted transplantation in children (dated by TCRdb to about 2016). About the full investigation: Using TCR repertoire profiling, the study quantitatively followed how T-cell immune reconstitution unfolded in children after TCRalphabeta/CD19-depleted allogeneic hematopoietic cell transplantation.

The library was generated by PCR. The sequencer listed for this sample is Illumina HiSeq 2500. Molecular barcoding was employed in the preparation of TCR libraries, with unique molecular identifiers being used to normalize TCRbeta repertoire quantification. TCRdb reprocessing: public reads trimmed at Q25 with fastp, clones called with MiXCR, in-frame beta chains kept. Records with the same CDR3 protein are collapsed into one entry carrying the most frequent genes and DNA. The sample table shows hundreds of thousands of distinct CDR3 sequences, and about 33% are seen once. The top ten hold 2% to 3% of the sample.

The source material was PBMCs from the stem cell graft donor, sampled from the stem cell graft. This sequence was found in a human donor who donated a stem cell graft to a child with aplastic anemia. The chain is assembled from TRBV20-1 and TRBJ2-7, and 12 junctional nucleotides match TRBD2. The CDR3 reads as follows: CSARDPASGRGPKQYF. The base sequence is TGCAGTGCTAGAGACCCCGCTAGCGGGAGGGGACCCAAGCAGTACTTC.